This T cell receptor (beta chain) was sequenced during a study of OX40 agonist ivuxolimab in advanced cancers. The repertoire was sequenced with immunoSEQ multiplex PCR; TCRdb's copy has only in-frame clones and lacks some. There are approximately 90,000 clones in the sample; roughly 87% occur only once, and 0.3% to 0.4% lies in the top ten. Germline CDR1 reads SGHRS; CDR2 reads YFSETQ. Unmatched junction bases numbered 7, after V lost 5 bases and J lost 7 bases. CDR3 length: 13 residues. This chain connects TRBV5-1 to TRBJ2-7; 9 positions agree with TRBD2. The sample was CD4+ or CD8+ T cells sorted from blood, taken in a trial of the OX40 agonist ivuxolimab. The sequence was obtained from an adult with an advanced solid tumor such as melanoma, head and neck, liver or kidney cancer. CDR3 protein: CASSSGLAGEQYF. The CDR3 DNA reads TGCGCCAGCAGTTCGGGACTAGCAGGTGAGCAGTACTTC.